The entry below describes one T cell receptor beta chain. Its antigen is not identified. This CDR3 region has 16 residues. Looked up from germline, CDR1 is SGHTA and CDR2 is FQGTGA. The V gene end was trimmed by 6 bases and the J gene end by 7 bases; junction bases not matched to a gene: 10. The treatment: approximately 10-day PBMC culture with coronavirus spike peptide pools or control peptides (ViraFEST assay). Dates of positive PCR ran from March to December 2020, before US Alpha, Beta and Delta variants. Half of the medium was exchanged for fresh IL-2 medium, first on day 3 and then on day 7. The record originates from a study of vaccination and CD4 T cells after COVID-19. An Oncomine TCR Beta short-read assay was used to sequence the DNA from cultured CD4+ T cells. TCRdb re-derived calls from the PCR reads in MiXCR, one entry per CDR3 protein. The table includes 10,000 to 15,000 distinct CDR3 sequences, approximately 79% detected once.

The rearrangement uses TRBV7-3 and TRBJ2-2, with TRBD2 matching over 11 bases. The source is a human donor who had recovered from COVID-19. Source material: CD4+ T cells from blood, cultured in vitro. The CDR3 DNA reads TGTGCCAGCAGACTGAGAACTAGCGGGAGAAACGGGGAGCTGTTTTTT. Protein product: CASRLRTSGRNGELFF.